One sample yielded the 27 T cell receptor beta chains listed below, sequenced in a study of blood T cell repertoires in COVID-19. The table came from immunoSEQ multiplex PCR; TCRdb's copy has only in-frame clones and leaves some out. The sample lists 300,000 to 450,000 clones; more than 75% were seen once. Sequencing used PBMCs or T cells enriched from blood (not recorded which). Receptors originate from a woman in her twenties or thirties who had recovered from COVID-19.

The count of this clone is one. The V and J genes are TRBV28 and TRBJ2-5; D is ambiguous. V lost 2 bases and J lost 1, with 14 bases in between. The CDR3 is made up of 16 amino acids. The V gene's germline CDR1 is MDHEN and CDR2 SYDVKM. CDR3 amino acids: CASSLGQFRTQETQYF. The CDR3 region has the DNA TGTGCCAGCAGTTTAGGTCAGTTCCGCACCCAAGAGACCCAGTACTTC.

V and J are TRBV11-2 and TRBJ1-6; 8 bases line up with TRBD1. V lost 1 base to trimming and J lost 6 bases; unmatched junction nucleotides: 2. The germline gives CDR1 SGHAT, CDR2 FQNNGV. There are 15 residues in the CDR3. The CDR3 bases are TGTGCCAGCAGCTTAGGGGGACAGGCTAATTCACCCCTCCACTTT. Its translation is CASSLGGQANSPLHF.

V gene TRBV15 combines with J gene TRBJ2-5, with 9 bases matching TRBD2. This CDR3 spans 17 amino acids. V shed 0 bases and J 2 bases; nucleotides not matched to a gene: 7. CDR1 and CDR2 (germline): LNHNV, YYDKDF (reference sequence). For the CDR3, the DNA is TGTGCCACCAGCAGAGATGGCGGGGGGGCCCTACAAGAGACCCAGTACTTC. Residues: CATSRDGGGALQETQYF.

The gene calls are TRBV28 and TRBJ2-7; 12 bases are shared with TRBD1. Trimming removed 5 bases from V and 9 bases from J; junction bases left unmatched: 14. Germline-derived CDR1 and CDR2 are MDHEN and SYDVKM. CDR3 length: 16 amino acids. CDR3 residues: CASSQPFRDRGRRQYF. For the CDR3, the DNA is TGTGCCAGCAGTCAACCCTTCCGGGACAGGGGGCGCAGGCAGTACTTC.

In this sample, this clone turned up a few times. Within the sample, other DNA sequences also encode this same CDR3. This chain uses TRBV7-2 with TRBJ1-2, with 7 bases lining up with TRBD1. This CDR3 region has 13 residues. CDR1 SGHTA and CDR2 FQGNSA come from the germline V gene. The junction had 4 bases not matched to a gene; V was cut back by 5 bases and J by 4 bases. CDR3: CASSQGQIYGYTF. CDR3 DNA sequence: TGTGCCAGCAGCCAGGGACAGATCTATGGCTACACCTTC.

The chain uses TRBV19 and TRBJ2-5; a weak D match, TRBD1 (5 bases). Germline V gene sequence: CDR1 LNHDA, CDR2 SQIVND (reference sequence). This CDR3 contains 13 residues. V dropped 5 bases and J dropped 4 bases, with 11 bases sitting between them. CDR3 nucleotide sequence: TGTGCCAGTAGTCCGACAGTCGGAGAGACCCAGTACTTC. Amino acid sequence: CASSPTVGETQYF.

The chain has TRBV2 and TRBJ2-7; a possible D gene is TRBD1 (6 bases). In germline, CDR1 is SNHLY, CDR2 FYNNEI. The CDR3 is 11 residues long. V lost 7 bases and J 6 bases, leaving 10 bases between the germline ends. DNA for the CDR3: TGTGCCAGCATACAGGGAGTCGAGCAGTACTTC. Translation: CASIQGVEQYF.

The rearrangement links TRBV24-1 to TRBJ1-6; 7 positions match TRBD1. Germline V gene data show CDR1 as KGHDR and CDR2 as SFDVKD. This CDR3 region has 15 residues. V was pared by 9 bases and J by 13 bases, with 17 bases of the junction left unmatched. The CDR3 spells CATGLPGTELGPLHF. CDR3 sequence (DNA): TGTGCCACCGGACTCCCCGGGACAGAGTTAGGTCCCCTCCACTTT.

The V call is TRBV19, the J call TRBJ1-6, with TRBD1 matching 7 bases. V lost 6 bases to trimming and J lost 5 bases; unmatched junction nucleotides: 7. The CDR3 is 15 residues long. CDR1 is LNHDA, CDR2 SQIVND, per germline (reference sequence). Here the CDR3 reads CASSLTGTDNSPLHF. For the CDR3, the DNA is TGTGCCAGTAGCCTTACCGGGACAGATAATTCACCCCTCCACTTT. The variable domain in full, completed from reference TRBV19 and TRBJ1-6, reads DGGITQSPKYLFRKEGQNVTLSCEQNLNHDAMYWYRQDPGQGLRLIYYSQIVNDFQKGDIAEGYSVSREKKESFPLTVTSAQKNPTAFYLCASSLTGTDNSPLHFGNGTRLTVT.

The rearrangement uses TRBV6-5 and TRBJ1-1; no firm D call. V was cut by 7 bases and J by 5 bases, with 8 bases left in between. The CDR3 totals 11 residues. The germline gives CDR1 MNHEY, CDR2 SVGAGI. CDR3 sequence (DNA): TGTGCCAGCAAGAGGGAGACTGAAGCTTTCTTT. Protein product: CASKRETEAFF.

V and J are TRBV9 and TRBJ1-6, with 8 positions matching TRBD1. Germline CDR1 SGDLS, CDR2 YYNGEE. The J segment lost 9 bases and the V segment lost 4 bases, leaving 15 bases of the junction unmatched. The CDR3 is made up of 17 amino acids. CDR3 DNA sequence: TGTGCCAGCAGCCTCGACCCAAGACAGGGGATGGGTTCACCCCTCCACTTT. Protein product: CASSLDPRQGMGSPLHF.

V usage is TRBV29-1 and J usage is TRBJ2-3, with a possible D match to TRBD1 (5 bases). The V and J ends lost 5 bases and 1 base respectively, with 10 bases between them. The CDR3 extends over 13 amino acids. In germline, CDR1 is SQVTM, CDR2 ANQGSEA. The CDR3 nucleotides read TGCAGCGTTATCGGCAGGGGCACAGATACGCAGTATTTT. This translates into CSVIGRGTDTQYF.

The chain's CDR3 is CASSRRDIGNTIYF. The CDR3 nucleotides are TGTGCCAGCAGTCGACGGGACATAGGAAACACCATATATTTT. The V gene is TRBV6-5, the J gene TRBJ1-3; a weak D match, TRBD1 (6 bases). Deletions cut 5 bases from V and 4 bases from J, with 12 bases between. Per the germline V gene, CDR1 is MNHEY and CDR2 is SVGAGI. This CDR3 is 14 amino acids long.

V usage is TRBV19 and J usage is TRBJ1-1; D is perhaps TRBD1 (6 bases). The V end lost 0 bases, the J end lost 1 base, and 18 bases lay between the germline ends. Germline V gene data show CDR1 as LNHDA and CDR2 as SQIVND (reference sequence). The CDR3 length is 18 residues. CDR3 sequence (DNA): TGTGCCAGTAGTATAGATTGGGTTAGGGACACCGAGAACACTGAAGCTTTCTTT. The encoded protein is CASSIDWVRDTENTEAFF.

The chain has TRBV19 and TRBJ1-6, with D perhaps matching TRBD1 (5 bases). The V gene's germline CDR1 is LNHDA and CDR2 SQIVND (reference sequence). The length of the CDR3 is 21 residues. The V end lost 3 bases, the J end lost 9 bases, and 33 bases lay between the germline ends. The CDR3 DNA reads TGTGCCAGTAGTATGGGGCGGGATCGACGGTCGTTGAGAGTATCTGGTTCACCCCTCCACTTT. Translated: CASSMGRDRRSLRVSGSPLHF.

This clone was seen once. The chain couples TRBV5-4 to TRBJ2-3; TRBD2 aligns across 7 bases. Germline-derived CDR1 and CDR2 are SGHNT and YYREEE (reference sequence). CDR3 length equals 16 residues. The V and J ends lost 4 bases and 5 bases, in that order; junction bases with no gene match: 13. CDR3 protein: CASSGRLGGGGDTQYF. In DNA, the CDR3 is TGTGCCAGCAGCGGACGGTTAGGTGGGGGGGGAGATACGCAGTATTTT.

The CDR3 region is CASTFDSVNGYTF. The CDR3 DNA is TGTGCCAGCACCTTTGACAGTGTCAATGGCTACACCTTC. The chain employs TRBV2 and TRBJ1-2; TRBD1 is a possible D gene (5 bases). The CDR3 length is 13 residues. CDR1 is SNHLY, CDR2 FYNNEI, per germline. With 7 bases removed from V and 6 bases from J, the gap between germline ends came to 15 bases.

This rearrangement joins TRBV28 to TRBJ1-2; 12 nucleotides match TRBD1. V shed 8 bases, J shed 3 bases, and the junction held 1 base outside the gene matches. The CDR3 consists of 13 residues. Per germline, CDR1 MDHEN and CDR2 SYDVKM. CDR3 protein: CASGTGGDYGYTF. For the CDR3, the DNA is TGTGCCAGCGGGACAGGGGGCGACTATGGCTACACCTTC.

The chain has TRBV15 and TRBJ2-3; 9 nucleotides align to TRBD2. The V segment lost 0 bases and the J segment 4 bases; nucleotides outside the gene matches: 8. The germline CDR1 and CDR2 sequences are LNHNV and YYDKDF (reference sequence). The length of the CDR3 is 17 residues. The CDR3 bases are TGTGCCACCAGCAGAGATCGAGGGACTAGCCTCGCAGATACGCAGTATTTT. This codes for CATSRDRGTSLADTQYF.

The V and J genes are TRBV6-6 and TRBJ1-2; the D gene is possibly TRBD1 (5 bases). The CDR3 extends over 13 amino acids. Trimming took off 4 bases at V and 5 bases at J, with 11 bases between the two ends. CDR1 is MNHNY, CDR2 SVGAGI, per germline (reference sequence). The CDR3 loop is CASSSQGNYGYTF. The CDR3 region has the DNA TGTGCCAGCAGTTCCCAGGGTAATTATGGCTACACCTTC.

This clone was detected only a few times. The chain is built from TRBV11-2 and TRBJ1-5, with 7 positions matching TRBD1. The V gene end was trimmed by 5 bases and the J gene end by 3 bases; junction bases not matched to a gene: 7. Germline assignment: CDR1 SGHAT and CDR2 FQNNGV. This CDR3 region has 15 residues. In DNA, the CDR3 is TGTGCCAGCAGCCCCCAGACAGGGTTCAATCAGCCCCAGCATTTT. Translation gives CASSPQTGFNQPQHF.

The chain uses TRBV30 and TRBJ2-7, with D possibly TRBD1 on 6 matching bases. The CDR3 has 14 residues. Germline V gives CDR1 GTSNPN, CDR2 SVGIG (reference sequence). V was trimmed by 3 bases and J by 6 bases, leaving 18 bases between them. CDR3 in amino acids: CAWRTGTPASEQYF. Written as DNA, the CDR3 is TGTGCCTGGAGAACAGGGACACCTGCTTCCGAGCAGTACTTC.

The chain recombines TRBV6-5 with TRBJ1-2; D call uncertain. The CDR3 extends over 14 amino acids. Germline V lookup: CDR1 MNHEY, CDR2 SVGAGI. V was shortened by 6 bases and J by 9 bases, with 20 bases between the two germline ends. The CDR3 region is CASREAQQFNSYTF. CDR3 in DNA: TGTGCCAGCAGGGAGGCTCAGCAGTTCAATAGCTACACCTTC.

The chain recombines TRBV5-6 with TRBJ1-4; tentatively, D is TRBD1 (6 bases). Germline V gives CDR1 SGHDT, CDR2 YYEEEE. The CDR3 sequence is 15 residues long. The V and J ends lost 0 bases and 5 bases respectively, with 11 bases between them. CDR3: CASSLVPGTNEKLFF. The CDR3 nucleotides read TGTGCCAGCAGCTTGGTACCTGGGACAAATGAAAAACTGTTTTTT.

The chain carries TRBV5-4 and TRBJ2-1; 10 nucleotides line up with TRBD1. There are 15 residues in the CDR3. V shed 3 bases and J 4 bases; nucleotides not matched to a gene: 4. Germline V gene lookup returns CDR1 SGHNT and CDR2 YYREEE (reference sequence). The CDR3 nucleotides are TGTGCCAGCAGCTGGGACAGGGGATCTTACAATGAGCAGTTCTTC. This translates into CASSWDRGSYNEQFF.

This chain joins TRBV5-1 and TRBJ1-1; 7 bases are shared with TRBD1. The CDR3 consists of 13 residues. CDR1 is SGHRS, CDR2 YFSETQ, per germline. V dropped 0 bases and J dropped 6; count of bases not matched to a gene: 2. In nucleotides, the CDR3 is TGCGCCAGCAGCTTGGAGGGGGCCTCTGAAGCTTTCTTT. Translating it yields CASSLEGASEAFF. The full variable domain, with the rest looked up from reference TRBV5-1 and TRBJ1-1, is KAGVTQTPRYLIKTRGQQVTLSCSPISGHRSVSWYQQTPGQGLQFLFEYFSETQRNKGNFPGRFSGRQFSNSRSEMNVSTLELGDSALYLCASSLEGASEAFFGQGTRLTVV.

This rearrangement joins TRBV12-5 to TRBJ1-2; TRBD1 aligns across 11 bases. This CDR3 is built from 16 residues. Germline V gives CDR1 LGHNT, CDR2 FRNRAP. The CDR3 DNA reads as TGTGCCGTGGGAAAGGACAGGGGGCCTGAGGGTGGGGGCTACACCTTC. This translates into CAVGKDRGPEGGGYTF. Full variable domain (rest looked up from reference TRBV12-5 and TRBJ1-2): DARVTQTPRHKVTEMGQEVTMRCQPILGHNTVFWYRQTMMQGLELLAYFRNRAPLDDSGMPKDRFSAEMPDATLATLKIQPSEPRDSAVYFCAVGKDRGPEGGGYTFGSGTRLTVV.